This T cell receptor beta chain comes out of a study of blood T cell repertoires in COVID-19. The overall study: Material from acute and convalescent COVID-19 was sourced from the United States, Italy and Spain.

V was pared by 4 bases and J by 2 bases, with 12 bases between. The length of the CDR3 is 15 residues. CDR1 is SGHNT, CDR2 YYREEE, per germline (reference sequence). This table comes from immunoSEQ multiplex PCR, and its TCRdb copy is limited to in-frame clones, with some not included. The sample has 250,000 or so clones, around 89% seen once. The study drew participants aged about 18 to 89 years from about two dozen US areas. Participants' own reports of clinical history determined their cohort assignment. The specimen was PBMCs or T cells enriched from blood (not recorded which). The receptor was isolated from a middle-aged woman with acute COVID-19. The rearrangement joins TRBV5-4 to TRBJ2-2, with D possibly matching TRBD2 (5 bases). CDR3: CASSPSTGNTGELFF. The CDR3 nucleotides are TGTGCCAGCAGCCCCAGCACGGGAAACACCGGGGAGCTGTTTTTT.